Below, 16 T cell receptor beta chains from the same sample are listed, as sequenced in a study of cytomegalovirus exposure and HLA in healthy donors. PCR amplification relied on 60 Vbeta primers (plus 13 Jbeta primers). The protocol was immunoSEQ multiplex PCR, while the TCRdb copy is restricted to in-frame clones and leaves out a portion. The record lists around 100,000 clones, of which the ten most abundant hold approximately 0.6%. Sequencing was carried out using PBMCs. These TCRs come from a man aged 50 to 59 in good health and CMV-seronegative.

The chain uses TRBV7-9 and TRBJ2-7, with a possible D match to TRBD1 (5 bases). The V and J ends lost 0 bases and 8 bases respectively, with 14 bases between them. Germline V CDR1 and CDR2: SEHNR, FQNEAQ (reference sequence). This CDR3 has 14 residues. CDR3 sequence reads: CASSLAHGQGQQYF. DNA of the CDR3: TGTGCCAGCAGCTTAGCCCACGGGCAGGGCCAGCAGTACTTC.

The rearrangement joins TRBV7-2 to TRBJ1-2; weak D call: TRBD1 (6 bases). The CDR3 sequence is 13 residues long. The V and J ends lost 4 bases and 4 bases respectively, with 10 bases between them. Germline V gene data show CDR1 as SGHTA and CDR2 as FQGNSA. CDR3 bases: TGTGCCAGCAGCTCAGGACAGCTCTATGGCTACACCTTC. Translation gives CASSSGQLYGYTF.

The chain combines TRBV15 with TRBJ2-3; perhaps TRBD1 as D (6 bases). With 2 bases removed from V and 5 bases from J, the gap between germline ends came to 20 bases. The CDR3 length is 17 residues. Germline V gene lookup returns CDR1 LNHNV and CDR2 YYDKDF (reference sequence). The DNA for the CDR3 is TGTGCCACCAGCAGACTGACCACCAGGGCCAGGGGAGATACGCAGTATTTT. Its protein product is CATSRLTTRARGDTQYF.

The chain has TRBV6-5 and TRBJ1-1; D not certain. There are 15 residues in the CDR3. Germline CDR1 reads MNHEY; CDR2 reads SVGAGI. Trimming removed 0 bases at V and 11 bases at J, with 19 bases between. Here the CDR3 DNA reads TGTGCCAGCAGTTACTCGGCCCCGGGAAAGATGTTGGCTTTCTTT. Translated: CASSYSAPGKMLAFF.

The V and J genes are TRBV4-3 and TRBJ2-1; TRBD2 is a possible D gene (6 bases). Germline CDR1 reads LGHNA; CDR2 reads YSLEER. The CDR3 length is 16 residues. V was shortened by 1 base and J by 6 bases, with 16 bases between the two germline ends. This chain's CDR3 is CASSQVPGSGFNEQFF. DNA of the CDR3: TGCGCCAGCAGCCAAGTACCGGGGAGCGGGTTCAATGAGCAGTTCTTC.

V gene TRBV7-9 combines with J gene TRBJ1-2; TRBD1 matches 7 bases. V was clipped by 5 bases and J by 8 bases; unmatched bases: 17. CDR1 and CDR2 from the germline V gene are SEHNR and FQNEAQ (reference sequence). The CDR3 totals 16 residues. The CDR3 coding sequence is TGTGCCAGCAGCAAACGTGTCCTCGGGACAGACGAGGGCTACACCTTC. This codes for CASSKRVLGTDEGYTF.

The chain uses TRBV9 and TRBJ2-1, with 9 nucleotides matching TRBD2. The CDR3 loop spans 16 amino acids. V lost 3 bases and J lost 7; bases outside the gene matches: 11. In germline, CDR1 is SGDLS, CDR2 YYNGEE. The CDR3 coding sequence is TGTGCCAGCAGCGATCAACCGGGACTAGCAAAGAATGAGCAGTTCTTC. Its protein is CASSDQPGLAKNEQFF.

The V call is TRBV11-3, the J call TRBJ1-1, with D possibly matching TRBD1 (5 bases). The V end was cut by 0 bases, the J end by 4 bases, with 15 bases between. This CDR3 has 16 residues. Looked up from germline, CDR1 is SGHNT and CDR2 is YENEEA. The CDR3 sequence: CASSLDLRGGGTEAFF. The DNA for the CDR3 is TGTGCCAGCAGCTTAGATCTGCGGGGGGGAGGCACTGAAGCTTTCTTT. Combining the CDR3 with reference TRBV11-3 and TRBJ1-1 gives the whole variable domain EAGVVQSPRYKIIEKKQPVAFWCNPISGHNTLYWYLQNLGQGPELLIRYENEEAVDDSQLPKDRFSAERLKGVDSTLKIQPAELGDSAVYLCASSLDLRGGGTEAFFGQGTRLTVV.

The V and J genes are TRBV4-2 and TRBJ1-1; a possible D gene is TRBD1 (5 bases). V was pared by 0 bases and J by 4 bases, with 15 bases between. This CDR3 has 16 residues. Per germline, CDR1 LGHNA and CDR2 YNFKEQ. The CDR3: CASSQDWAGTGTEAFF. The DNA of the CDR3 is TGTGCCAGCAGCCAAGATTGGGCGGGGACGGGCACTGAAGCTTTCTTT.

The chain employs TRBV18 and TRBJ2-7; D may be TRBD2 (5 bases). With 5 bases removed from V and 2 bases from J, the gap between germline ends came to 13 bases. The germline V gene encodes CDR1 KGHSH and CDR2 LQKENI. The CDR3 runs 14 residues. DNA of the CDR3: TGTGCCAGCTCATCGGACGGAGGACCCTACGAGCAGTACTTC. Translated, it gives CASSSDGGPYEQYF. Supplemented by reference TRBV18 and TRBJ2-7, the full variable domain reads NAGVMQNPRHLVRRRGQEARLRCSPMKGHSHVYWYRQLPEEGLKFMVYLQKENIIDESGMPKERFSAEFPKEGPSILRIQQVVRGDSAAYFCASSSDGGPYEQYFGPGTRLTVT.

This sequence joins TRBV7-2 and TRBJ2-7; TRBD1 aligns across 8 bases. Unmatched junction bases numbered 8, after V lost 5 bases and J lost 2 bases. Per the germline V gene, CDR1 is SGHTA and CDR2 is FQGNSA. This CDR3 spans 15 amino acids. The CDR3 nucleotides are TGTGCCAGCAGCGCGCAGTCGGACAGGGCCTACGAGCAGTACTTC. Translated: CASSAQSDRAYEQYF.

The V gene is TRBV7-9, the J gene TRBJ1-5; D perhaps matches TRBD1 (5 bases). The CDR3 has 13 residues. The germline CDR1 and CDR2 sequences are SEHNR and FQNEAQ (reference sequence). Trimming cost V 3 bases and J 7 bases, with 10 bases left between them. The CDR3 region has the DNA TGTGCCAGCAGCTTTCGGGGGGACCAGCCCCAGCATTTT. This gives the protein CASSFRGDQPQHF. Based on the CDR3 plus reference TRBV7-9 and TRBJ1-5, the full variable domain is DTGVSQNPRHKITKRGQNVTFRCDPISEHNRLYWYRQTLGQGPEFLTYFQNEAQLEKSRLLSDRFSAERPKGSFSTLEIQRTEQGDSAMYLCASSFRGDQPQHFGDGTRLSIL.

This chain links TRBV7-6 with TRBJ2-1, with D unresolved. The CDR3 sequence is 15 residues long. Trimming shortened V by 1 base and J by 0 bases, and 7 bases separated the two germline ends. CDR1 is SGHVS, CDR2 FNYEAQ, per germline. In nucleotides, the CDR3 is TGTGCCAGCAGCTTAGAACCGAGCTCCTACAATGAGCAGTTCTTC. Encoded protein: CASSLEPSSYNEQFF.

The chain has TRBV5-1 and TRBJ2-7; D may be TRBD2 (7 bases). Germline CDR1 reads SGHRS; CDR2 reads YFSETQ. This CDR3 region has 16 residues. The V and J ends lost 0 bases and 1 base respectively, with 14 bases between them. Here the CDR3 reads CASSLAGGRDSYEQYF. For the CDR3, the DNA is TGCGCCAGCAGCTTGGCGGGGGGCCGGGATTCCTACGAGCAGTACTTC.

CDR3 amino acids: CASSVTTSGASGSNEQFF. The CDR3 DNA reads as TGTGCCAGCAGCGTAACAACCTCTGGGGCTAGCGGGAGCAATGAGCAGTTCTTC. This chain connects TRBV9 to TRBJ2-1, with 10 positions matching TRBD2. The CDR3 is 18 residues long. V was pared by 1 base and J by 6 bases, with 13 bases of the junction left unmatched. Looked up from germline, CDR1 is SGDLS and CDR2 is YYNGEE. Full variable domain (remainder filled in from reference TRBV9 and TRBJ2-1): DSGVTQTPKHLITATGQRVTLRCSPRSGDLSVYWYQQSLDQGLQFLIQYYNGEERAKGNILERFSAQQFPDLHSELNLSSLELGDSALYFCASSVTTSGASGSNEQFFGPGTRLTVL.

V usage is TRBV11-1 and J usage is TRBJ2-5, with TRBD2 identical over 10 bases. The ends lost 1 base at V and 6 bases at J; junction bases unmatched: 5. The CDR3 extends over 15 amino acids. CDR1 is SGHAT and CDR2 is FQDESV in the germline V gene (reference sequence). The CDR3 DNA is TGTGCCAGCAGCTTAGTCCTAGCGGGAGCAAAGACCCAGTACTTC. It encodes CASSLVLAGAKTQYF. Together with reference TRBV11-1 and TRBJ2-5, the CDR3 gives the full variable domain: EAEVAQSPRYKITEKSQAVAFWCDPISGHATLYWYRQILGQGPELLVQFQDESVVDDSQLPKDRFSAERLKGVDSTLKIQPAELGDSAMYLCASSLVLAGAKTQYFGPGTRLLVL.